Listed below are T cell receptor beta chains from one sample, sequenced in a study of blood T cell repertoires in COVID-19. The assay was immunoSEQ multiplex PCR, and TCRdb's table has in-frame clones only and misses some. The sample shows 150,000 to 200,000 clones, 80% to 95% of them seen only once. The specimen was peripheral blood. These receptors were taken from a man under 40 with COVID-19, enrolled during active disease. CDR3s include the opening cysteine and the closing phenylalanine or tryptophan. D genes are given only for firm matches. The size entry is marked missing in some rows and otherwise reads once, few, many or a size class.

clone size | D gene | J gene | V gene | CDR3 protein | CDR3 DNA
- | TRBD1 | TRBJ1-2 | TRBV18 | CASSLSDRDNGYTF | TGTGCCAGCTCACTCTCGGACAGGGATAATGGCTACACCTTC
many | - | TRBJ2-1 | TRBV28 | CASSFPPTDRSYNEQFF | TGTGCCAGCAGTTTCCCTCCGACAGACCGCTCCTACAATGAGCAGTTCTTC
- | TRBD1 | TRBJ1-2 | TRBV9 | CASSAGQEYGYTF | TGTGCCAGCAGCGCAGGACAGGAGTATGGCTACACCTTC
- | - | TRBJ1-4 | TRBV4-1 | CASSQGRGNTNEKLFF | TGCGCCAGCAGCCAAGGTCGGGGGAACACTAATGAAAAACTGTTTTTT
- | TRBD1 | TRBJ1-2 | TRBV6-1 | CASSATPETGVNGYTF | TGTGCCAGCAGTGCCACGCCAGAGACAGGGGTAAATGGCTACACCTTC
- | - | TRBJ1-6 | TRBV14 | CASSQDERNSPLHF | TGTGCCAGCAGCCAAGATGAGCGTAATTCACCCCTCCACTTT
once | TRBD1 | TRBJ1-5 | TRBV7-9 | CASSLGRDRVIYSNQPQHF | TGTGCCAGCAGCTTAGGGCGGGACAGGGTGATCTACAGCAATCAGCCCCAGCATTTT
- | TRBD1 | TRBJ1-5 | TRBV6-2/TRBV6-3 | CASSYYGQGARQPQHF | TGTGCCAGCAGTTATTATGGACAGGGGGCTCGGCAGCCCCAGCATTTT
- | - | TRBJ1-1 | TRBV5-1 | CASRSGDYGEAFF | TGCGCCAGCAGATCAGGGGACTACGGTGAAGCTTTCTTT
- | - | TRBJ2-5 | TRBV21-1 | CASSQRVAGSSMHQETQYF | TGTGCCAGCAGCCAACGGGTAGCGGGGTCCTCTATGCACCAAGAGACCCAGTACTTC
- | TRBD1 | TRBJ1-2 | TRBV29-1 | CSVTGGVGYGYTF | TGCAGCGTTACAGGGGGCGTTGGCTATGGCTACACCTTC
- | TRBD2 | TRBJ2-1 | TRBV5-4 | CASSREGVSYNEQFF | TGTGCCAGCAGCCGGGAGGGGGTATCCTACAATGAGCAGTTCTTC
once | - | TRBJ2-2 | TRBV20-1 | CSALRTGELFF | TGCAGTGCCCTTCGGACCGGGGAGCTGTTTTTT
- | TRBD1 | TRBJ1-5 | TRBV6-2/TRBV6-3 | CASSRDRGQPQHF | TGTGCCAGCAGCCGAGACAGGGGACAGCCCCAGCATTTT
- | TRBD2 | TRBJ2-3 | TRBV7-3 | CASSQRGAYTDTQYF | TGTGCCAGCAGCCAGCGGGGGGCGTACACAGATACGCAGTATTTT
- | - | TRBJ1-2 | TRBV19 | CASSINLYGYTF | TGTGCCAGTAGTATAAACTTATATGGCTACACCTTC
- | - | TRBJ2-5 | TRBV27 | CASKTRGRVETQYF | TGTGCCAGCAAAACACGAGGGCGTGTGGAGACCCAGTACTTC
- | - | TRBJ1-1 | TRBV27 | CASRQEAGAAFF | TGTGCCAGCCGCCAAGAGGCAGGGGCGGCTTTCTTT
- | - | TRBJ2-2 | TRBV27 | CASSFSTGGELFF | TGTGCCAGCAGTTTTTCTACAGGCGGGGAGCTGTTTTTT
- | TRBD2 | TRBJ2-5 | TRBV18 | CASSRSSGKQETQYF | TGTGCCAGCTCCCGAAGCAGCGGGAAGCAAGAGACCCAGTACTTC
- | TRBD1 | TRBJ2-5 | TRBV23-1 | CASTPFRDRVLETQYF | TGCGCCAGCACCCCGTTCAGGGACAGGGTTTTGGAGACCCAGTACTTC
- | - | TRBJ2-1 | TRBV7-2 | CASSFRGAPEQFF | TGTGCCAGCAGTTTTCGGGGGGCGCCCGAGCAGTTCTTC
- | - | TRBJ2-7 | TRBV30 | CAWSVPGRGQEQYF | TGTGCCTGGAGTGTACCAGGCAGGGGCCAAGAGCAGTACTTC
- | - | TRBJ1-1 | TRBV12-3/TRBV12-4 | CASSLRGHTEAFF | TGTGCCAGCAGTTTACGGGGTCATACTGAAGCTTTCTTT
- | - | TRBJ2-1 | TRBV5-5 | CASSLGLNEQFF | TGTGCCAGCAGCTTGGGGCTGAATGAGCAGTTCTTC
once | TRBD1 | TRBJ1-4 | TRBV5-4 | CASSSPGQGNEKLFF | TGTGCCAGCAGCTCTCCCGGACAGGGTAACGAAAAACTGTTTTTT
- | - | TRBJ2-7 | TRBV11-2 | CASSPRLETYEQYF | TGTGCCAGCAGCCCCCGACTCGAGACCTACGAGCAGTACTTC
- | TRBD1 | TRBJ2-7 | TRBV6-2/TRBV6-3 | CASSYLRQGYEQYF | TGTGCCAGCAGTTACTTGAGACAGGGCTACGAGCAGTACTTC
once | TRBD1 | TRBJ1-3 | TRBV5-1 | CASSPTPDRAGNTIYF | TGCGCCAGCAGCCCCACACCAGACAGGGCTGGAAACACCATATATTTT
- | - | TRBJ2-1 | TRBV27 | CASSFAGLGLTYNEQFF | TGTGCCAGCAGTTTCGCAGGGTTGGGGCTTACATACAATGAGCAGTTCTTC
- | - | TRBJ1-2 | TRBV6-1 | CASSESRQIYGYTF | TGTGCCAGCAGTGAGTCGAGGCAGATCTATGGCTACACCTTC
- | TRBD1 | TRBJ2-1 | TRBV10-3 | CAISESTGGPPLF | TGTGCCATCAGTGAGTCAACAGGGGGCCCACCCCTCTTC
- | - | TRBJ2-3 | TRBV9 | CASSAYTDTQYF | TGTGCCAGCAGCGCGTACACAGATACGCAGTATTTT
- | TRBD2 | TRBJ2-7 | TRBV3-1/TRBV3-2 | CASSQRVASGNEQYF | TGTGCCAGCAGCCAACGGGTGGCTAGCGGGAACGAGCAGTACTTC
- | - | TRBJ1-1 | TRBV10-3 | CAISAFDRYTEAFF | TGTGCCATCAGTGCTTTCGACAGATACACTGAAGCTTTCTTT
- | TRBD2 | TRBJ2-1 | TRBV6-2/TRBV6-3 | CASSYGLGTSGDNNEQFF | TGTGCCAGCAGTTACGGTTTAGGGACTAGCGGGGATAACAATGAGCAGTTCTTC
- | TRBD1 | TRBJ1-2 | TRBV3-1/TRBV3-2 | CASSPTGGGINGYTF | TGTGCCAGCAGCCCGACAGGGGGCGGAATTAATGGCTACACCTTC
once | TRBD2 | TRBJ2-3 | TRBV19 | CASSPTLASGGTDTQYF | TGTGCCAGTAGTCCCACCTTGGCTAGCGGGGGCACAGATACGCAGTATTTT
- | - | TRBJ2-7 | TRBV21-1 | CASSKLAGGFILDSDSYEQYF | TGTGCCAGCAGCAAACTAGCGGGAGGGTTCATCCTAGATTCAGACTCCTACGAGCAGTACTTC
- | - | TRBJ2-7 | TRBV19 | CASSLSGVLSYEQYF | TGTGCCAGTAGCCTTTCAGGGGTCCTCTCCTACGAGCAGTACTTC
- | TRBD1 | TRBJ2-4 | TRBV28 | CASSAPGQGNIQYF | TGTGCCAGCAGTGCCCCGGGACAGGGCAACATTCAGTACTTC
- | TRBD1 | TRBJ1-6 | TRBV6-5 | CASSWDRTNSPLHF | TGTGCCAGCAGTTGGGACAGGACTAATTCACCCCTCCACTTT
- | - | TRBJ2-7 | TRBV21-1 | CASSKGKGVAGVNEQYF | TGTGCCAGCAGCAAAGGCAAGGGGGTAGCGGGAGTAAACGAGCAGTACTTC
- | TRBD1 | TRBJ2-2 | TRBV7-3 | CASSYRDSLGELFF | TGTGCCAGCAGCTATCGGGACAGTCTCGGGGAGCTGTTTTTT
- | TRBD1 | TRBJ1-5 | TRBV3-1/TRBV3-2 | CASSQDRTGLGTKPQHF | TGTGCCAGCAGCCAAGATCGGACAGGATTGGGTACTAAGCCCCAGCATTTT
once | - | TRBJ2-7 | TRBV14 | CASSQDSGPAFAYEQYF | TGTGCCAGCAGCCAAGATAGCGGCCCCGCGTTCGCCTACGAGCAGTACTTC
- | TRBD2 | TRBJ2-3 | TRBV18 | CASSPNGLAGTDTQYF | TGTGCCAGCTCACCAAATGGACTAGCTGGCACAGATACGCAGTATTTT
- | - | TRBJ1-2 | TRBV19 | CASSMGLNYGYTF | TGTGCCAGTAGTATGGGGCTCAACTATGGCTACACCTTC